This T cell receptor (beta chain) appears in the sequencing data of a study of T-cell reconstitution after alpha-beta-depleted transplantation in children. Study findings and constraints: Several hundred expanded graft clones reportedly gave rise to the alpha-beta T cells present about two months after transplant. Recipient T cells and thymic progenitors that survived were the source of the high TCRbeta diversity seen at day 60 in some patients.

A TCRbeta library incorporating unique molecular identifiers was prepared. MiXCR, applied by TCRdb to the PCR reads, yields one record per CDR3 protein. The sample carries 450,000 to 550,000 distinct CDR3 sequences, around 10% recorded once. V lost 1 base to trimming and J lost 4 bases; unmatched junction nucleotides: 7. There are 16 residues in the CDR3. Germline V gene sequence: CDR1 LGHNA, CDR2 YSLEER. This clonotype was counted between two and nine times. Its target is unknown. The chain carries TRBV4-3 and TRBJ2-5; the match to TRBD1 covers 9 bases. The sample in question was PBMCs, mostly from graft donor cells, obtained 180 days after TCRalphabeta/CD19-depleted stem cell transplant. The receptor comes from a female patient aged 2-9 years who had a stem cell transplant for aplastic anemia, so the T cells may come from the graft donor. CDR3 sequence: CASSQVDRGGSETQYF. The DNA of the CDR3 is TGCGCCAGCAGCCAAGTGGACAGGGGCGGATCAGAGACCCAGTACTTC.